This entry lists 5 T cell receptor beta chains sequenced from one sample in a study of technical replicates of blood from a handful of donors. Sequencing used immunoSEQ multiplex PCR; TCRdb keeps in-frame clones, though not all of them. This table holds about 84,000 clones, roughly 98% found once. What was sequenced was T cells isolated from PBMCs. These receptors originate from a human donor in good health.

The rearrangement links TRBV29-1 to TRBJ2-1; D might be TRBD2 (7 bases). The CDR3 extends over 15 amino acids. V was clipped by 3 bases and J by 5 bases, with 17 bases between them. Germline-derived CDR1 and CDR2 are SQVTM and ANQGSEA. DNA of the CDR3: TGCAGCGTTGAGGCAAAGGGGGGGCCAAACAATGAGCAGTTCTTC. Encoded protein: CSVEAKGGPNNEQFF.

Remarks on this clone: Other DNA sequences in the same sample also yield this CDR3. This chain connects TRBV28 to TRBJ1-5, with D possibly matching TRBD1 (5 bases). CDR1 and CDR2 (germline): MDHEN, SYDVKM. The CDR3 has 14 amino acids. V was cut by 1 base and J by 7 bases, with 11 bases left in between. This chain's CDR3 is CASSLLRGRQPQHF. In DNA, the CDR3 is TGTGCCAGCAGTTTATTGCGGGGACGGCAGCCCCAGCATTTT.

The rearrangement links TRBV5-6 to TRBJ1-2, with D possibly matching TRBD1 (5 bases). Trimming took off 4 bases at V and 3 bases at J, with 13 bases between the two ends. Germline CDR1 reads SGHDT; CDR2 reads YYEEEE. The CDR3 length is 14 residues. The CDR3 DNA is TGTGCCAGCAGCCCCACCGGGGGAGACTATGGCTACACCTTC. This sequence encodes CASSPTGGDYGYTF.

The gene calls are TRBV27 and TRBJ1-1; D is ambiguous. The germline gives CDR1 MNHEY, CDR2 SMNVEV (reference sequence). The CDR3 sequence is 12 residues long. V shed 1 base and J shed 7 bases, with 7 bases lying between them. The chain's CDR3 is CASSLLGDEAFF. The DNA for the CDR3 is TGTGCCAGCAGTTTATTGGGAGATGAAGCTTTCTTT.

The J gene is TRBJ2-2, the V gene TRBV9; D is uncertain. The CDR3 loop spans 14 amino acids. Trimming took 0 bases from V and 5 from J, leaving 8 bases between them. Germline loops: CDR1 SGDLS, CDR2 YYNGEE. CDR3 nucleotide sequence: TGTGCCAGCAGCGTAGAACCTAGAACCGGGGAGCTGTTTTTT. This encodes CASSVEPRTGELFF.